Sequencing of this T cell receptor (beta chain) was carried out in a study of regulatory T cells in long-lasting Graves disease. Whole-study findings and limits: Persistent disease was associated with favored TRBV28 usage and with favored use of TRBJ1-2 and TRBJ2-5. Persistent Graves' patients showed less TCR diversity than newly diagnosed ones.

In building TCR beta libraries, iRepertoire HTBI primers were used together with Arm-PCR of CDR3 regions. TCRdb redid the calling of the multiplex PCR reads with MiXCR, one entry per CDR3 protein. The table includes roughly 420,000 distinct CDR3 sequences, about 17% detected once. The time point: newly diagnosed GD, antithyroid drugs for less than 3 months. The authors made the TCR library using RNA they extracted from PBMCs. This clonotype showed up many times. The antigen is unknown. The CDR3 runs to 13 residues. Trimming shortened V by 3 bases and J by 8 bases, and 14 bases separated the two germline ends. The germline V gene encodes CDR1 DFQATT and CDR2 SNEGSKA (reference sequence). This sample was also put to use in a study of T cells in Graves' hyperthyroidism and ophthalmopathy.

The chain combines TRBV20-1 with TRBJ2-1; maybe TRBD1 (6 bases). The receptor's source is a woman aged 18-35 years with Graves disease. The specimen was peripheral blood mononuclear cells (PBMCs), collected at new diagnosis, from a patient treated with antithyroid drugs. The CDR3 DNA is TGCAGTGCTAGTCGGACAGTAAAGGATGAGCAGTTCTTC. Translation gives CSASRTVKDEQFF.